In its sample, the clone carrying this TCR beta chain was seen many times. Its antigen is unknown. These data come from a study of glioma-infiltrating T cells. Study-wide results and caveats: CDR3 overlap between tissue and blood was very small.

Using RNA template, CDR3s of TCR alpha and beta were amplified with iRepertoire arm-PCR. MiXCR was run by TCRdb on the multiplex PCR reads, yielding one entry per CDR3 protein. This table holds fewer than 200,000 distinct CDR3 sequences, 32% found once. CDR1 and CDR2 (germline): MNHEY, SMNVEV (reference sequence). The V and J ends lost 3 bases and 4 bases respectively, with 6 bases between them. This CDR3 region has 12 residues. Sequencing used glioma tissue, nonneoplastic brain tissue, or PBMCs (not recorded which). The receptor comes from a human donor with low-grade glioma or glioblastoma, undergoing nonglioma brain surgery, or in good health (not recorded which). The rearrangement links TRBV27 to TRBJ2-5; D is unresolved. CDR3 sequence reads: CASSFLSETQYF. The CDR3 DNA follows: TGTGCCAGCAGTTTTTTATCAGAGACCCAGTACTTC.